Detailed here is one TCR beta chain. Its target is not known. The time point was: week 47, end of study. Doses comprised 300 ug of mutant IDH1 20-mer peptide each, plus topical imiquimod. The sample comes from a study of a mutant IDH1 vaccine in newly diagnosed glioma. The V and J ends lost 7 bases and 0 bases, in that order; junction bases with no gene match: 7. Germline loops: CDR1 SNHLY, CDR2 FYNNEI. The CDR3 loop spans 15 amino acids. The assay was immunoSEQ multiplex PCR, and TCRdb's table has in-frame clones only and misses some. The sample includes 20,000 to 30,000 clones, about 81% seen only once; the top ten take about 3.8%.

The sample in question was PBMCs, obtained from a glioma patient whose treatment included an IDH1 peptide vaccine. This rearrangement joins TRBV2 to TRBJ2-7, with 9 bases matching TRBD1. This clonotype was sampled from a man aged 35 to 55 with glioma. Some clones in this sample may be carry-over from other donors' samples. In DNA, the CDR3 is TGTGCCAGCAATACCGGGACAGGGAACTCCTACGAGCAGTACTTC. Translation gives CASNTGTGNSYEQYF.